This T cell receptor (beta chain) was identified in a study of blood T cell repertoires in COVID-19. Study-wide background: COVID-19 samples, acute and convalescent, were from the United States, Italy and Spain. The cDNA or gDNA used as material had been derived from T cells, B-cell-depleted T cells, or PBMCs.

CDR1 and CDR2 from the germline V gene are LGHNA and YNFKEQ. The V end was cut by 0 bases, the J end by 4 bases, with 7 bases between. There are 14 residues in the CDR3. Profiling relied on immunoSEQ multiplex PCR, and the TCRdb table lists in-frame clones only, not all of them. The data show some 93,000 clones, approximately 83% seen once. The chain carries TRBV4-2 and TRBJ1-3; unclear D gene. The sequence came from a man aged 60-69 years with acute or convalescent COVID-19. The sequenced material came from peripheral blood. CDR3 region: CASSQDLVGNTIYF. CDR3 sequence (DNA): TGTGCCAGCAGCCAAGATTTAGTGGGAAACACCATATATTTT.